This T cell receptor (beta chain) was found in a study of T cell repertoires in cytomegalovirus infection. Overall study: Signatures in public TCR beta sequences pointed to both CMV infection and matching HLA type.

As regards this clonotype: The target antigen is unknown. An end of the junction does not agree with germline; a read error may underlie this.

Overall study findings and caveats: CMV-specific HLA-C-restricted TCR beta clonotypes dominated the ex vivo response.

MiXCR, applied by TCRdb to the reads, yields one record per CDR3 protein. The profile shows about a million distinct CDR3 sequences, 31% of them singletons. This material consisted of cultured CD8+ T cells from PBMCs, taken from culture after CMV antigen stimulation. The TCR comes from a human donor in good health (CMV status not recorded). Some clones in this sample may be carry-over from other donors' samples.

CDR3 loop: CTSSQVPLRLAGIETQYF. CDR3 bases: TGTACCAGCAGCCAAGTACCCCTGAGACTAGCGGGGATAGAGACCCAGTACTTC. The chain links TRBV14 to TRBJ2-5, with 11 bases fitting TRBD2. The CDR3 has 18 residues. Germline values: CDR1 SGHDN, CDR2 FVKESK.